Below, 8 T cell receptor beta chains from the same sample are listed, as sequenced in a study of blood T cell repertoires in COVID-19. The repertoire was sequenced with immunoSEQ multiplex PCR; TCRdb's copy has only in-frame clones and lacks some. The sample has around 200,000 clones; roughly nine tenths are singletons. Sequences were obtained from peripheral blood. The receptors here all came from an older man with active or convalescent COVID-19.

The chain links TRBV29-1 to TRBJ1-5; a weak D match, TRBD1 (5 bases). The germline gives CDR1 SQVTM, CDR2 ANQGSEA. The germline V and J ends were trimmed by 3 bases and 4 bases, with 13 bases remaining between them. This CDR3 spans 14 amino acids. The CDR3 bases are TGCAGCGTTGAGGTAGGGGCGATAAATCAGCCCCAGCATTTT. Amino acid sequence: CSVEVGAINQPQHF.

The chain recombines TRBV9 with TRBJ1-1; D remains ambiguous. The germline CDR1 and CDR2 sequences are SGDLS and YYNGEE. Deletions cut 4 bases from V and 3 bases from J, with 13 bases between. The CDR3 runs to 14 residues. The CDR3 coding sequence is TGTGCCAGCAGCCGAAGGGTCGGGGACACTGAAGCTTTCTTT. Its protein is CASSRRVGDTEAFF.

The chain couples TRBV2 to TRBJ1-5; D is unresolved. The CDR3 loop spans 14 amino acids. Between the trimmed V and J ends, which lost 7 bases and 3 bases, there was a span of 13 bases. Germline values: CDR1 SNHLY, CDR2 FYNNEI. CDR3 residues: CASTSGLANQPQHF. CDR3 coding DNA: TGTGCCAGCACCTCCGGGTTGGCCAATCAGCCCCAGCATTTT.

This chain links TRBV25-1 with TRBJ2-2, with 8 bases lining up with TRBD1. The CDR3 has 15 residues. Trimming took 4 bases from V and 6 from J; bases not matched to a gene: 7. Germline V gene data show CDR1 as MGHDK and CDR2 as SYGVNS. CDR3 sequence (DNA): TGTGCCAGCAGTGCCGTCAGGGGGCGTCCCGGGGAGCTGTTTTTT. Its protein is CASSAVRGRPGELFF.

The CDR3, as DNA: TGTGCCAGCTCACCAGGGACACTCTCACCCCTCCACTTT. As protein: CASSPGTLSPLHF. J is TRBJ1-6 and V is TRBV18, with D possibly matching TRBD1 (6 bases). Trimming shortened V by 2 bases and J by 10 bases, and 9 bases separated the two germline ends. CDR1 and CDR2 from the germline V gene are KGHSH and LQKENI. CDR3 size: 13 residues.

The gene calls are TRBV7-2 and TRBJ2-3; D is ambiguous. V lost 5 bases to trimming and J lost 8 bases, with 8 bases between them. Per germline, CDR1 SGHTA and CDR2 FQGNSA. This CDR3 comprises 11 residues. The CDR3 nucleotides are TGTGCCAGCAGCATCCCGGGTACGCAGTATTTT. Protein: CASSIPGTQYF.

CDR3: CASSREGWDGYTF. The CDR3 DNA reads TGTGCCAGCAGCCGGGAGGGCTGGGATGGCTACACCTTC. The chain recombines TRBV6-5 with TRBJ1-2; no clear D. Germline assignment: CDR1 MNHEY and CDR2 SVGAGI. Trimming left V 6 bases short and J 6 bases short, with 14 bases between. The CDR3 length is 13 residues.

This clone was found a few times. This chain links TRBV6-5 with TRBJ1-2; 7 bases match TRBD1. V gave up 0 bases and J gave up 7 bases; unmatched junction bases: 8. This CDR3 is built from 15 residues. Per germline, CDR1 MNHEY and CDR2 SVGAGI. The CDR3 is CASSYSWKGAGGYTF. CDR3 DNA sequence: TGTGCCAGCAGTTACTCGTGGAAGGGGGCCGGTGGCTACACCTTC.